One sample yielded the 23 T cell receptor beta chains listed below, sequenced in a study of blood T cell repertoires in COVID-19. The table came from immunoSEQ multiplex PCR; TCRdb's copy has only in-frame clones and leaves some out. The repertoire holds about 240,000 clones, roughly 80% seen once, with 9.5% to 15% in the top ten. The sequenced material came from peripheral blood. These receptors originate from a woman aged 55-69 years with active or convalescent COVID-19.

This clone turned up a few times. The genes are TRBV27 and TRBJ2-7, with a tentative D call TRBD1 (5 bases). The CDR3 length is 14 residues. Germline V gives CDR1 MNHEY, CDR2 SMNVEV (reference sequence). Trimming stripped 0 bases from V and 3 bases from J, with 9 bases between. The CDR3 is CASSLSVRDYEQYF. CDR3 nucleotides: TGTGCCAGCAGTTTATCCGTCAGGGACTACGAGCAGTACTTC.

CDR3: CASSVGHGQGRGGNTIYF. The CDR3 DNA sequence: TGTGCCAGCAGCGTAGGGCACGGACAGGGGAGGGGTGGAAACACCATATATTTT. V usage is TRBV9 and J usage is TRBJ1-3; 9 nucleotides line up with TRBD1. The junction had 10 bases not matched to a gene; V was cut back by 0 bases and J by 3 bases. The length of the CDR3 is 18 residues. Germline V gene lookup returns CDR1 SGDLS and CDR2 YYNGEE. Filled out from reference TRBV9 and TRBJ1-3, the complete variable domain reads DSGVTQTPKHLITATGQRVTLRCSPRSGDLSVYWYQQSLDQGLQFLIQYYNGEERAKGNILERFSAQQFPDLHSELNLSSLELGDSALYFCASSVGHGQGRGGNTIYFGEGSWLTVV.

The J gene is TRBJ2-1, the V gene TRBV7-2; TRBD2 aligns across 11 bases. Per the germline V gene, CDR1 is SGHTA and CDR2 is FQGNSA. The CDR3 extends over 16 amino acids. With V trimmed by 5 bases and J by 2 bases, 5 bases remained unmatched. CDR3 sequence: CASSLIAGGPYNEQFF. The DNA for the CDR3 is TGTGCCAGCAGCCTCATAGCGGGGGGGCCCTACAATGAGCAGTTCTTC.

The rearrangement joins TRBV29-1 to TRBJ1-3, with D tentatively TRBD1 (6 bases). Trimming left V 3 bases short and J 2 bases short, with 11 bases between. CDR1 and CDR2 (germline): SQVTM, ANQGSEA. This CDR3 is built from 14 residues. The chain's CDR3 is CSVEVNRAGNTIYF. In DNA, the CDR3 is TGCAGCGTTGAGGTAAACAGGGCTGGAAACACCATATATTTT.

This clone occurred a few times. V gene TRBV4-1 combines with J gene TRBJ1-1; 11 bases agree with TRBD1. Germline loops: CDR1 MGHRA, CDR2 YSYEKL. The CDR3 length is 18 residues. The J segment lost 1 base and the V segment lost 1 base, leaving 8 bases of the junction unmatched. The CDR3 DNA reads TGCGCCAGCAGCCAAGCTAGGACAGGGGGCAGCAGGAACACTGAAGCTTTCTTT. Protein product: CASSQARTGGSRNTEAFF.

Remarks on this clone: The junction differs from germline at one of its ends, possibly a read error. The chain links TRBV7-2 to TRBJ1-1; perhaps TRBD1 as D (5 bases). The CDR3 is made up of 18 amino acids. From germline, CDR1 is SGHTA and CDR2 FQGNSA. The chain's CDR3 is CASSLRVRFGGGNAEAFF. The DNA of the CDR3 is TGTGCCAGCAGCTTAAGGGTGAGGTTCGGGGGTGGGAACGCTGAAGCTTTCTTT.

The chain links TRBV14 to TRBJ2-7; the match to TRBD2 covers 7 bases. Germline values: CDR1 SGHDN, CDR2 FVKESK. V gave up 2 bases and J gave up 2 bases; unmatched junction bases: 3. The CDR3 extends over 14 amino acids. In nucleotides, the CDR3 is TGTGCCAGCAGCCAATGGCGGGGGACCTACGAGCAGTACTTC. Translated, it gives CASSQWRGTYEQYF. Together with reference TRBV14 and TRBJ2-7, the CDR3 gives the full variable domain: EAGVTQFPSHSVIEKGQTVTLRCDPISGHDNLYWYRRVMGKEIKFLLHFVKESKQDESGMPNNRFLAERTGGTYSTLKVQPAELEDSGVYFCASSQWRGTYEQYFGPGTRLTVT.

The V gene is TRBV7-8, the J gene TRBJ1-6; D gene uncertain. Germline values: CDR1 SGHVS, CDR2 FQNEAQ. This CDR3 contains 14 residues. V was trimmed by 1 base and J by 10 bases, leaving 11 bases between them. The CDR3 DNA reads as TGTGCCAGCAGCTTAGGAGCGGGGTTGTCACCCCTCCACTTT. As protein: CASSLGAGLSPLHF.

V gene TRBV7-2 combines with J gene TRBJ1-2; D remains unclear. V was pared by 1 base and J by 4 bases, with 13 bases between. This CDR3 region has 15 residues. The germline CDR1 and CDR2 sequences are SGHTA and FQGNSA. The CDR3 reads CASSLVGLEGYGYTF. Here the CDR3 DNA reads TGTGCCAGCAGCTTAGTAGGTCTGGAGGGCTATGGCTACACCTTC.

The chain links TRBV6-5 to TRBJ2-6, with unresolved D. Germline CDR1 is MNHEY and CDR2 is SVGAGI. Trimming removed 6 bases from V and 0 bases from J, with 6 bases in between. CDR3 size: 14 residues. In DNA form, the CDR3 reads TGTGCCAGCAGCGTGAGCTCTGGGGCCAACGTCCTGACTTTC. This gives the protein CASSVSSGANVLTF.

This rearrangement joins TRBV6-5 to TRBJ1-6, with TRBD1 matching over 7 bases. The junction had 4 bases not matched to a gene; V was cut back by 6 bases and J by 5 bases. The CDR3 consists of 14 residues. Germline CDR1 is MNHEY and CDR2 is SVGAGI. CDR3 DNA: TGTGCCAGCAGGCGGACAGGAGATAATTCACCCCTCCACTTT. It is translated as CASRRTGDNSPLHF.

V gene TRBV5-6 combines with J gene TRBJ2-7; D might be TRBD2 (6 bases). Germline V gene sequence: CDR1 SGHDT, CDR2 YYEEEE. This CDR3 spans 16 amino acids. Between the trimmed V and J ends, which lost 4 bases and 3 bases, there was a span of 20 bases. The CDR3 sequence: CASSPVGTTGVYEQYF. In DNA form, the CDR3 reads TGTGCCAGCAGCCCGGTGGGGACCACGGGGGTCTACGAGCAGTACTTC.

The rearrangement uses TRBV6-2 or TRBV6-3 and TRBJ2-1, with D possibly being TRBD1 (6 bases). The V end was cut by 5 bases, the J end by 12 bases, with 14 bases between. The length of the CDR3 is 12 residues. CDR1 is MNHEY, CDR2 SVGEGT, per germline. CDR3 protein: CASSLHGTSQFF. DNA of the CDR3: TGTGCCAGCAGTCTACACGGGACATCGCAGTTCTTC.

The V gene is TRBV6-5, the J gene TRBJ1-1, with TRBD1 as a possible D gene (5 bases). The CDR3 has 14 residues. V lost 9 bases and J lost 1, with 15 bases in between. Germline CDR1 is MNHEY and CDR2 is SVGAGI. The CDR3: CASGLGRGNTEAFF. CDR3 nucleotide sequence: TGTGCCAGTGGGCTGGGGAGGGGGAACACTGAAGCTTTCTTT.

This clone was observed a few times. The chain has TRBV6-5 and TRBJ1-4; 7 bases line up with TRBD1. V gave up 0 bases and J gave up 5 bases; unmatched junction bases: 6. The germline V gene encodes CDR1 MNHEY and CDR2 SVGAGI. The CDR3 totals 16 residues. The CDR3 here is CASSYSHRGGNEKLFF. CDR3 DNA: TGTGCCAGCAGTTACTCCCACAGGGGCGGGAATGAAAAACTGTTTTTT.

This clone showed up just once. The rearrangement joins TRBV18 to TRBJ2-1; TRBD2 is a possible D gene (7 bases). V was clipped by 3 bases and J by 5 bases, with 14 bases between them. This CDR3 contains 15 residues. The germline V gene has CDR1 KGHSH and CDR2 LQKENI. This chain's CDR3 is CASSPRTGGNNEQFF. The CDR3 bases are TGTGCCAGCTCACCTAGAACGGGGGGCAACAATGAGCAGTTCTTC.

The CDR3 nucleotides are TGTGCCAGCAGAGTTAGCGGGGGGGCGTTGAGGACGCAGTATTTT. Its protein is CASRVSGGALRTQYF. The chain recombines TRBV2 with TRBJ2-3; 11 bases agree with TRBD2. Germline V gives CDR1 SNHLY, CDR2 FYNNEI. Germline trimming cut 6 bases from V and 9 bases from J; bases unmatched to any gene: 11. This CDR3 is 15 amino acids long.

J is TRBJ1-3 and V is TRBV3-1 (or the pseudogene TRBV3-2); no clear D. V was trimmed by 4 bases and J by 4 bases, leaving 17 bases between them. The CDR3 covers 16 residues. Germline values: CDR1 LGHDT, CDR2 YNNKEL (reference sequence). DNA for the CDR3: TGTGCCAGCAGCCCCCCGGTGCCCCCGCTCGGAAACACCATATATTTT. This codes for CASSPPVPPLGNTIYF.

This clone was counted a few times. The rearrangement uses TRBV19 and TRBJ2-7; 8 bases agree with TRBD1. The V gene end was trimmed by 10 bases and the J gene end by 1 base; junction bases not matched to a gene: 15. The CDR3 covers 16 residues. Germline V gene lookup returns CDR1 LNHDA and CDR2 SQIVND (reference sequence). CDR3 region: CATSIFRGPLSYEQYF. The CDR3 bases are TGTGCCACCTCAATCTTCAGGGGGCCCCTTTCCTACGAGCAGTACTTC. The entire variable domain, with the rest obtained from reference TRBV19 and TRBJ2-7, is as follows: DGGITQSPKYLFRKEGQNVTLSCEQNLNHDAMYWYRQDPGQGLRLIYYSQIVNDFQKGDIAEGYSVSREKKESFPLTVTSAQKNPTAFYLCATSIFRGPLSYEQYFGPGTRLTVT.

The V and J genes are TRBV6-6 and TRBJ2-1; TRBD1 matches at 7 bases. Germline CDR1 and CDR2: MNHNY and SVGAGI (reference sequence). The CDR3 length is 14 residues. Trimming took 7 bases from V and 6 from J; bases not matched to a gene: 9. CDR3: CASKDRERGNEQFF. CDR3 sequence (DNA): TGTGCCAGCAAAGACAGGGAGCGAGGCAATGAGCAGTTCTTC.

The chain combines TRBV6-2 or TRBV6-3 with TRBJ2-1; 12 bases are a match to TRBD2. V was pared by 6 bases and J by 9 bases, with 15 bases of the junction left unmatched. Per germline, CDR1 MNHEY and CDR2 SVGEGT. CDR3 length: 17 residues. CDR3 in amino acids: CASSIRWSSGGAPEQFF. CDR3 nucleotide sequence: TGTGCCAGCAGCATCCGGTGGTCTAGCGGGGGGGCCCCTGAGCAGTTCTTC.

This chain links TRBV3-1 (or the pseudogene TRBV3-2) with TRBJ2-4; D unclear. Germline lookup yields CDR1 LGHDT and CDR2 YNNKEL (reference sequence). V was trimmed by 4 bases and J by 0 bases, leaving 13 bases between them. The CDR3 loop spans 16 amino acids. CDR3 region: CASSLASSLAKNIQYF. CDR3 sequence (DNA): TGTGCCAGCAGCCTTGCGTCCTCCTTAGCCAAAAACATTCAGTACTTC.

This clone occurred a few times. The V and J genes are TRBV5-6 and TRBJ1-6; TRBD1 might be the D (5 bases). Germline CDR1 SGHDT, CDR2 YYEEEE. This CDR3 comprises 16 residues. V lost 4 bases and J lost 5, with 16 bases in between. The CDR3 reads CASSLWTGGNNSPLHF. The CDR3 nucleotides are TGTGCCAGCAGCCTCTGGACGGGGGGAAATAATTCACCCCTCCACTTT.